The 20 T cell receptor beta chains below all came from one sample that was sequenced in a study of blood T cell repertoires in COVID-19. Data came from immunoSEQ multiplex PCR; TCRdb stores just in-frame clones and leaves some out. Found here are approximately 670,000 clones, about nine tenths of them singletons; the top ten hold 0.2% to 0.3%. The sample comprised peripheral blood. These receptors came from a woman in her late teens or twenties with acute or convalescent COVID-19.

CDR3 sequence (DNA): TGTGCCTGGAGTGTAGGGAGGGCCGCTGAAGCTTTCTTT. This codes for CAWSVGRAAEAFF. This sequence joins TRBV30 and TRBJ1-1; D unresolved. Per the germline V gene, CDR1 is GTSNPN and CDR2 is SVGIG (reference sequence). Trimming shortened V by 0 bases and J by 6 bases, and 11 bases separated the two germline ends. The CDR3 covers 13 residues. Complete variable domain (other parts from reference TRBV30 and TRBJ1-1): SQTIHQWPATLVQPVGSPLSLECTVEGTSNPNLYWYRQAAGRGLQLLFYSVGIGQISSEVPQNLSASRPQDRQFILSSKKLLLSDSGFYLCAWSVGRAAEAFFGQGTRLTVV.

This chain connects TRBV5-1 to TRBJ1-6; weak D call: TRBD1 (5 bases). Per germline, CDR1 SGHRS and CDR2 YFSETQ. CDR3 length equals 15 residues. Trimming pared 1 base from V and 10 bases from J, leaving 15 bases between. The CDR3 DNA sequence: TGCGCCAGCAGCTTGTTTGGGCAGGGTCCCTCACCCCTCCACTTT. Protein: CASSLFGQGPSPLHF.

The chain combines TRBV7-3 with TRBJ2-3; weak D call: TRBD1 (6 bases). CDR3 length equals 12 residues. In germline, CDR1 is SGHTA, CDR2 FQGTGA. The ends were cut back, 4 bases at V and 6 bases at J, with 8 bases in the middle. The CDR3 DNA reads TGTGCCAGCAGCTCCAGGGGTGATACGCAGTATTTT. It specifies CASSSRGDTQYF.

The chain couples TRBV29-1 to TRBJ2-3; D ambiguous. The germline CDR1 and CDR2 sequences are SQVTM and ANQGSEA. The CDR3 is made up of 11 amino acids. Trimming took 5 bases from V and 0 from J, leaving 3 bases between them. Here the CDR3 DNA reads TGCAGCGTTCCTAGCACAGATACGCAGTATTTT. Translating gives CSVPSTDTQYF.

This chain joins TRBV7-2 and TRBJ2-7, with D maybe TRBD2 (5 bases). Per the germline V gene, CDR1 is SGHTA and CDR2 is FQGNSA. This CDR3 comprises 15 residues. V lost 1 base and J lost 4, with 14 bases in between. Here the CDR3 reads CASSLGGNGLYEQYF. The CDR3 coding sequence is TGTGCCAGCAGCTTAGGGGGAAACGGACTTTACGAGCAGTACTTC.

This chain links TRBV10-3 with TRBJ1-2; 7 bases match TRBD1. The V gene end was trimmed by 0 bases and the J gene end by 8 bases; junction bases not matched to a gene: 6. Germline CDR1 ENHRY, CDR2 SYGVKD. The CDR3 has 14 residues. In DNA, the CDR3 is TGTGCCATCAGTGAGTCAAGGGGGCCCGTGGGCTACACCTTC. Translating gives CAISESRGPVGYTF.

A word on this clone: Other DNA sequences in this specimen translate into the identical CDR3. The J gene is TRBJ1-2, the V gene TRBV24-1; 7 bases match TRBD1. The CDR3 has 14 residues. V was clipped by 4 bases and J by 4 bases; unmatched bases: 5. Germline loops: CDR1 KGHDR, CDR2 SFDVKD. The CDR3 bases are TGTGCCACCAGTGACCCCGACAGGGTCTATGGCTACACCTTC. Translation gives CATSDPDRVYGYTF.

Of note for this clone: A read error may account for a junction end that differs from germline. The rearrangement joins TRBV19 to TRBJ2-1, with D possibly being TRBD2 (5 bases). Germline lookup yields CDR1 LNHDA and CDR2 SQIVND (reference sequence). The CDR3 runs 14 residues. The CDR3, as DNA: TGTACCAGTAGTCTCCAACTAGGAGGAGGAGAGCAGTTCTTC. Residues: CTSSLQLGGGEQFF.

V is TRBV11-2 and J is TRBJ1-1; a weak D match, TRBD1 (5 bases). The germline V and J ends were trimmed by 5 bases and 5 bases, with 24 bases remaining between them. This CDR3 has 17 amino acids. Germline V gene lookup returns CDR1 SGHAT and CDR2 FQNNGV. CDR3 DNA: TGTGCCAGCAGCCCAGGATTAAGGTCGGGGGTATGGACTGAAGCTTTCTTT. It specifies CASSPGLRSGVWTEAFF.

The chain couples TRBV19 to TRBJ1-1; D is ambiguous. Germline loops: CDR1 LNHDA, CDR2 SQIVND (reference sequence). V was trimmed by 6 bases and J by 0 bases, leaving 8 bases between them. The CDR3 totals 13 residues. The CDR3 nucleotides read TGTGCCAGTAGCCTCACATTGAACACTGAAGCTTTCTTT. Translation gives CASSLTLNTEAFF.

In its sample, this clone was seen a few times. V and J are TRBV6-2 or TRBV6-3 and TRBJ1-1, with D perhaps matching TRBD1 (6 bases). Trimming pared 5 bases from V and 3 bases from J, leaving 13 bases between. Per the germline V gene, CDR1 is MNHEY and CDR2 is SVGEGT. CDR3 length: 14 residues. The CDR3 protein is CASSIQGRHTEAFF. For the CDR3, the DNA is TGTGCCAGCAGTATACAGGGCAGGCACACTGAAGCTTTCTTT.

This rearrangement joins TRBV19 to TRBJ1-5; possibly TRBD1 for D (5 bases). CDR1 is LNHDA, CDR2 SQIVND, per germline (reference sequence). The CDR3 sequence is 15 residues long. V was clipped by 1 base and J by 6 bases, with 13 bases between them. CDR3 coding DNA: TGTGCCAGTAGTATAGGAGGAAGCGGGACTCAGCCCCAGCATTTT. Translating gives CASSIGGSGTQPQHF.

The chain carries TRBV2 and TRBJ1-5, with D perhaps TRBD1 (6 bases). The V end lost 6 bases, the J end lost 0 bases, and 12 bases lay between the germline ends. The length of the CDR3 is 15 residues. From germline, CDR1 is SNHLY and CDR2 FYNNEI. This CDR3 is CASRPGTRSNQPQHF. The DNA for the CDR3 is TGTGCCAGCAGACCCGGGACACGTAGCAATCAGCCCCAGCATTTT. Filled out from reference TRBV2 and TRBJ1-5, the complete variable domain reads EPEVTQTPSHQVTQMGQEVILRCVPISNHLYFYWYRQILGQKVEFLVSFYNNEISEKSEIFDDQFSVERPDGSNFTLKIRSTKLEDSAMYFCASRPGTRSNQPQHFGDGTRLSIL.

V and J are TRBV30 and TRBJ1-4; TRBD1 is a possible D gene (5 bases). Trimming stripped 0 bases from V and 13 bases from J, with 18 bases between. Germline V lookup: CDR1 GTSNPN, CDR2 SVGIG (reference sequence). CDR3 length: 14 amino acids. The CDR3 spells CAWSVLGAPKGLFF. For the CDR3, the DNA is TGTGCCTGGAGTGTATTAGGGGCCCCTAAGGGACTGTTTTTT.

The CDR3 sequence: CASSEGGVGNSPLHF. CDR3 bases: TGTGCCAGCAGTGAGGGGGGTGTTGGTAATTCACCCCTCCACTTT. The chain is built from TRBV2 and TRBJ1-6, with D possibly TRBD1 on 5 matching bases. Germline loops: CDR1 SNHLY, CDR2 FYNNEI. V lost 3 bases, J lost 6 bases, and 12 bases lay in between. The CDR3 spans 15 residues.

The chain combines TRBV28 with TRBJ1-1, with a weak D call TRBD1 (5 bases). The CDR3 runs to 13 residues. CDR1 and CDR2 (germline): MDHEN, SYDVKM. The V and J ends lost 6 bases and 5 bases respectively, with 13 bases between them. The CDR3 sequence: CASRLRQGTEAFF. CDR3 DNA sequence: TGTGCCAGCAGGCTACGCCAGGGAACTGAAGCTTTCTTT.

In DNA, the CDR3 is TGTGCCAGCTCACCACGTCGCAGTAGCAATCAGCCCCAGCATTTT. This translates into CASSPRRSSNQPQHF. This chain links TRBV18 with TRBJ1-5; D is unresolved. Germline CDR1 reads KGHSH; CDR2 reads LQKENI. Deletions cut 1 base from V and 0 bases from J, with 7 bases between. The CDR3 covers 15 residues.

The CDR3 DNA follows: TGCGCCAGCAGCTTTGACACCAGGGGGTACGAGCAGTACTTC. Translating it yields CASSFDTRGYEQYF. The chain links TRBV5-1 to TRBJ2-7; 7 nucleotides align to TRBD1. Germline CDR1 and CDR2: SGHRS and YFSETQ. CDR3 length equals 14 residues. After removal of 2 bases from V and 4 bases from J, the junction contained 6 bases not matched to a gene.

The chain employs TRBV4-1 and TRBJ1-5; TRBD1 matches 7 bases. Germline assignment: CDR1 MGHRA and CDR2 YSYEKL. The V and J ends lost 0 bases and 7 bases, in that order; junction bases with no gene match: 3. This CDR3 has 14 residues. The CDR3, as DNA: TGCGCCAGCAGCCAAGATAAAGGGGGCCAGCCCCAGCATTTT. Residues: CASSQDKGGQPQHF.

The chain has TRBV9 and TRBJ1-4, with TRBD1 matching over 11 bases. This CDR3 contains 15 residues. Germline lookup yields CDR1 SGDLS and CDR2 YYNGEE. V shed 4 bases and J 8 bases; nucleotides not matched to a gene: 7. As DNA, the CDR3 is TGTGCCAGCAGCCCTCCGGGACAGGGGGTAGAAAAACTGTTTTTT. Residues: CASSPPGQGVEKLFF.